A single sample is the source of the 8 T cell receptor beta chains below, sequenced in a study of response to subunit inactivated influenza vaccine. TCRdb re-called the RT-PCR reads with MiXCR, one entry per CDR3 protein. The data show 540,000 or so distinct CDR3 sequences, roughly 13% seen once. Sequencing was performed on PBMCs from blood, taken 40 to 50 days after vaccination. The source is a man aged 45-60 years who received an inactivated influenza vaccine.

CDR3 bases: TGTGCCAGCAGCCTACTTCCAGCGGGGGACCAAGAGACCCAGTACTTC. Encoded protein: CASSLLPAGDQETQYF. This chain joins TRBV7-9 and TRBJ2-5; 8 positions agree with TRBD2. Trimming cost V 5 bases and J 0 bases; bases outside gene matches: 8. In germline, CDR1 is SEHNR, CDR2 FQNEAQ (reference sequence). The CDR3 is made up of 16 amino acids.

This clonotype has at least ten counts. The chain couples TRBV6-2 or TRBV6-3 to TRBJ1-1; D not resolved. Germline V gene sequence: CDR1 MNHEY, CDR2 SVGEGT. Trimming took off 2 bases at V and 2 bases at J, with 6 bases between the two ends. The CDR3 totals 13 residues. The CDR3 coding sequence is TGTGCCAGCAGTTACCGCAGAAACACTGAAGCTTTCTTT. Translation: CASSYRRNTEAFF.

The chain joins TRBV7-6 to TRBJ1-1; TRBD1 agrees at 8 bases. Germline CDR1 is SGHVS and CDR2 is FNYEAQ. The CDR3 contains 19 residues. The V segment lost 3 bases and the J segment 0 bases; nucleotides outside the gene matches: 15. The CDR3 is CASSLEIGQGIILNTEAFF. The CDR3 DNA is TGTGCCAGCAGCTTGGAAATCGGACAGGGAATTATTTTGAACACTGAAGCTTTCTTT.

In this sample, this clonotype turned up a few times. In DNA form, the CDR3 reads TGCAGTGCTAGACGACCCCAACAGACTCCGGATTATGGCTACACCTTC. Protein: CSARRPQQTPDYGYTF. J is TRBJ1-2 and V is TRBV20-1; the D is unclear. The CDR3 has 16 residues. V shed 2 bases and J shed 5 bases, with 21 bases lying between them. Germline assignment: CDR1 DFQATT and CDR2 SNEGSKA (reference sequence).

The CDR3 spells CSVSSSNQPQHF. CDR3 nucleotide sequence: TGCAGTGTGTCAAGTAGCAATCAGCCCCAGCATTTT. The V gene is TRBV20-1, the J gene TRBJ1-5, with unresolved D. Germline lookup yields CDR1 DFQATT and CDR2 SNEGSKA (reference sequence). Trimming cost V 7 bases and J 0 bases, with 7 bases left between them. CDR3 length equals 12 residues.

There are a few counts of this clonotype. The CDR3 protein is CASSEPGTDQETQYF. The CDR3 nucleotides are TGCGCCAGCAGTGAGCCCGGGACAGATCAAGAGACCCAGTACTTC. This sequence joins TRBV10-2 and TRBJ2-5; 7 bases map to TRBD1. CDR1 is WSHSY and CDR2 is SAAADI in the germline V gene. There are 15 residues in the CDR3. Trimming at V came to 2 bases and at J to 2 bases, leaving 5 bases not matched to a gene.

The table lists this clonotype with a few counts. This chain joins TRBV12-3 or TRBV12-4 and TRBJ1-2; tentative D call: TRBD1 (5 bases). The V and J ends lost 6 bases and 0 bases respectively, with 11 bases between them. The CDR3 length is 14 residues. Written as DNA, the CDR3 is TGTGCCAGCAGGAGGGGCCCAGCTAACTATGGCTACACCTTC. Protein sequence: CASRRGPANYGYTF.

This clonotype was picked up a small number of times. The V call is TRBV7-3, the J call TRBJ2-1; the D gene is possibly TRBD2 (6 bases). V was shortened by 5 bases and J by 4 bases, with 12 bases between the two germline ends. The germline CDR1 and CDR2 sequences are SGHTA and FQGTGA. The CDR3 has 14 amino acids. The CDR3 sequence: CASSHAGTYNEQFF. Here the CDR3 DNA reads TGTGCCAGCAGCCACGCCGGGACTTACAATGAGCAGTTCTTC.